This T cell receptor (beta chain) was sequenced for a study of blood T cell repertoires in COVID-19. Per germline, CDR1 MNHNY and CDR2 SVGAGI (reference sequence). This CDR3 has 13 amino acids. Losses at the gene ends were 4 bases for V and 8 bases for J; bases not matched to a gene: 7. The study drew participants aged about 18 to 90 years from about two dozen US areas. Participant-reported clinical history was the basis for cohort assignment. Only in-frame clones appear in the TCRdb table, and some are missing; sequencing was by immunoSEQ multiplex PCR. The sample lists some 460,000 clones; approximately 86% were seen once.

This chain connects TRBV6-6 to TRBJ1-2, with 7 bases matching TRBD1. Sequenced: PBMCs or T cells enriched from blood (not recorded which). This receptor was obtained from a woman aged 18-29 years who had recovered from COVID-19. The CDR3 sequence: CASSSDRREGYTF. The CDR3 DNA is TGTGCCAGCAGTTCGGACAGGCGGGAAGGCTACACCTTC.